There are a few counts of the clone carrying this TCR beta chain. A read error may account for a junction end that differs from germline. These data originate in a study of beta chain features in type 1 diabetes. For the study at large: Cells sorted and examined across all samples totaled around 110,000,000.

Every isolated RNA sample was fully reverse transcribed, so sequencing captured expressed TCRB transcripts. Some clones are missing from TCRdb's copy, which holds only in-frame ones; the method was immunoSEQ multiplex PCR. The repertoire holds 130,000 to 150,000 clones, with around a tenth as singletons. Per germline, CDR1 SEHNR and CDR2 FQNEAQ (reference sequence). The CDR3 is 15 amino acids. The clonotype comes from a man between 18 and 35 years old in good health. The V and J genes are TRBV7-9 and TRBJ2-1; 10 bases are shared with TRBD2. Sequencing used central memory CD4+ T cells from blood. The chain's CDR3 is CASSLPSGGAGEWVF. For the CDR3, the DNA is TGTGCCAGCAGCTTACCTAGCGGGGGTGCTGGCGAGTGGGTCTTC.